This entry is about one T cell receptor (beta chain). Unique molecular identifiers were used to barcode this TCRbeta library. Each CDR3 protein is one row after TCRdb ran MiXCR on the PCR reads. This sample carries 100,000 or so distinct CDR3 sequences, roughly a sixth of them seen once, and the ten largest clones take about 18%. The data derive from a study of T-cell reconstitution after alpha-beta-depleted transplantation in children. There are 16 residues in the CDR3. V lost 6 bases to trimming and J lost 5 bases; unmatched junction nucleotides: 13. The V gene's germline CDR1 is SEHNR and CDR2 FQNEAQ (reference sequence).

This rearrangement joins TRBV7-9 to TRBJ2-5; TRBD2 aligns across 9 bases. Sequences were derived from PBMCs, mostly from graft donor cells, sampled 180 days after TCRalphabeta/CD19-depleted stem cell transplant. The TCR originated in a male patient between 2 and 10 years old who had a stem cell transplant for acute lymphoblastic leukemia, so the T cells may come from the graft donor. CDR3 amino acids: CASRPASGGKVETQYF. The CDR3 DNA follows: TGTGCCAGCAGACCTGCCAGCGGGGGGAAGGTTGAGACCCAGTACTTC.